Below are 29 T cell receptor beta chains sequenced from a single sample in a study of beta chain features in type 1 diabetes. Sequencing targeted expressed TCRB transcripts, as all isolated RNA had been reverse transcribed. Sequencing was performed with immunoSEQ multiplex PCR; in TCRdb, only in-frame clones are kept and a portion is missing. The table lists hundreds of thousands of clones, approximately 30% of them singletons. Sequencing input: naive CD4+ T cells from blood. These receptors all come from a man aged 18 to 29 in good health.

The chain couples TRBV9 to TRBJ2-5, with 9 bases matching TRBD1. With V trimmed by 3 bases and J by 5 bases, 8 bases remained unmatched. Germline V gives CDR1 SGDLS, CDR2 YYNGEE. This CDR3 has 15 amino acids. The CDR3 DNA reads TGTGCCAGCAGCGGCCCGGGACAGGGAATGGAGACCCAGTACTTC. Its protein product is CASSGPGQGMETQYF.

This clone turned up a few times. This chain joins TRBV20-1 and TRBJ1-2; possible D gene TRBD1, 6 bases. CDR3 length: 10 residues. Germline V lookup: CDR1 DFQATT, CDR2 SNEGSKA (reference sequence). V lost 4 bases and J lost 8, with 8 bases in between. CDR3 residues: CSATGGGYTF. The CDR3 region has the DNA TGCAGTGCTACCGGGGGCGGCTACACCTTC.

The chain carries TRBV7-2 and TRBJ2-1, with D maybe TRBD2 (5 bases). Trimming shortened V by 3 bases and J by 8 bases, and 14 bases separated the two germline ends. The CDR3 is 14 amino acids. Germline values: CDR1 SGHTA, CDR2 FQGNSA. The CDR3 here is CASSFEIGRDEQFF. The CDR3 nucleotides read TGTGCCAGCAGCTTTGAGATAGGGAGAGATGAGCAGTTCTTC.

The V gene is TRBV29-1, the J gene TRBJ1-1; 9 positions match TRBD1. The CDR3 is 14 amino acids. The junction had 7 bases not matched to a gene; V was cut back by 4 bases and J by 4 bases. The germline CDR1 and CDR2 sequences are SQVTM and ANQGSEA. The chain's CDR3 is CSVGTGGLSTEAFF. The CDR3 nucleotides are TGCAGCGTTGGAACAGGGGGCTTGAGCACTGAAGCTTTCTTT.

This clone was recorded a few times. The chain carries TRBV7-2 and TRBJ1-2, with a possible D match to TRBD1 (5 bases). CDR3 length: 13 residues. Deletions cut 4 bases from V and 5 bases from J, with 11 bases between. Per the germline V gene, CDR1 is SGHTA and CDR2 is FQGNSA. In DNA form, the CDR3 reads TGTGCCAGCAGCTCGGGGCCACCATATGGCTACACCTTC. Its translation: CASSSGPPYGYTF.

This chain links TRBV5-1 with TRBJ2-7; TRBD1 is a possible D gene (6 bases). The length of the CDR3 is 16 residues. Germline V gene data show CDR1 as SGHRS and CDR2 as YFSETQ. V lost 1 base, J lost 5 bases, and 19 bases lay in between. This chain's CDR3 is CASSLQTAGEINEQYF. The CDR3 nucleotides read TGCGCCAGCAGCTTGCAGACCGCAGGGGAAATCAACGAGCAGTACTTC.

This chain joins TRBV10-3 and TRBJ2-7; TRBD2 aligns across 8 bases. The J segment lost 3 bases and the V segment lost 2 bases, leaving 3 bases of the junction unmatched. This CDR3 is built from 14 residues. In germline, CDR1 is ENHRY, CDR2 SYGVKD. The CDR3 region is CAISEGTRGYEQYF. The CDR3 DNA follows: TGTGCCATCAGTGAGGGGACTAGAGGCTACGAGCAGTACTTC.

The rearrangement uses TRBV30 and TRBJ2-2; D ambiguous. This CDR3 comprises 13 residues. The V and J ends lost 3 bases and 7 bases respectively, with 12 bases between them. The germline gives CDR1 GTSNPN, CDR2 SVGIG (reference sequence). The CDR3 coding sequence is TGTGCCTGGAGAAGGGTTTTAAGCGGGGAGCTGTTTTTT. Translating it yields CAWRRVLSGELFF.

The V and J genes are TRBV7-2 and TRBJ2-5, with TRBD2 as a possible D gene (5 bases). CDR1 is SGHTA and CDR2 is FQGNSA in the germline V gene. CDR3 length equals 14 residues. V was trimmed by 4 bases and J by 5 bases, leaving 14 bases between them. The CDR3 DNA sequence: TGTGCCAGCAGCTCCCCCGCGGGCCGGGAGACCCAGTACTTC. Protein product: CASSSPAGRETQYF.

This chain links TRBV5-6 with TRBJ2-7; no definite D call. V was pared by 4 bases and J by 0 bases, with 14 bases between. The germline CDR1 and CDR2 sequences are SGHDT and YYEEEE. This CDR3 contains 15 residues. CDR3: CASSLGRLDSYEQYF. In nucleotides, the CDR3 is TGTGCCAGCAGCCTAGGACGGCTAGACTCCTACGAGCAGTACTTC.

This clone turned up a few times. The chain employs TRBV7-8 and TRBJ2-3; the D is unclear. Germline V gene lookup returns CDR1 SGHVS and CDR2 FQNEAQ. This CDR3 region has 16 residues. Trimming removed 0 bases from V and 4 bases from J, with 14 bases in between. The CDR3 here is CASSLARGPSSDTQYF. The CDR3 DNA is TGTGCCAGCAGCTTAGCACGAGGACCGAGCTCAGATACGCAGTATTTT.

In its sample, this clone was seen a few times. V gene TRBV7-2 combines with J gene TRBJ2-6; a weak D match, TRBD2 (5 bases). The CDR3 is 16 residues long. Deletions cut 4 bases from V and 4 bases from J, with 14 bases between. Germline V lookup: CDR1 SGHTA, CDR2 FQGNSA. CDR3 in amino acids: CASSSQRILGANVLTF. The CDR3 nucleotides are TGTGCCAGCAGCTCCCAGCGGATTCTGGGGGCCAACGTCCTGACTTTC.

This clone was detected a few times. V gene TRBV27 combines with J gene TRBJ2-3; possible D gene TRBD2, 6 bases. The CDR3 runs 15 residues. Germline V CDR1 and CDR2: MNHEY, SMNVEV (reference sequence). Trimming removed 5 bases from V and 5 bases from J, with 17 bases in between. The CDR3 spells CASSPLRSGGDTQYF. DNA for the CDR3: TGTGCCAGCAGTCCCCTACGGTCCGGGGGAGATACGCAGTATTTT.

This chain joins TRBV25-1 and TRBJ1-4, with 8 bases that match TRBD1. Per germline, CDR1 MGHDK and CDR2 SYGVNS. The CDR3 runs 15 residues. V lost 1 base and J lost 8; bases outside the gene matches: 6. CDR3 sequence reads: CASSEWGDRREKLFF. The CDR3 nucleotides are TGTGCCAGCAGTGAATGGGGGGACAGGAGAGAAAAACTGTTTTTT.

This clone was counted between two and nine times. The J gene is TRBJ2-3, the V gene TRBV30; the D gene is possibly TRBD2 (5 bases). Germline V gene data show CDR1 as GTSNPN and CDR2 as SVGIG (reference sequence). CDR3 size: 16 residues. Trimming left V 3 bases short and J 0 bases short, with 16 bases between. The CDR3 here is CAWSRRRAPSTDTQYF. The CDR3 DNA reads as TGTGCCTGGAGCCGACGGCGGGCCCCTAGCACAGATACGCAGTATTTT. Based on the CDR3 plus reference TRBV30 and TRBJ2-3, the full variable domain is SQTIHQWPATLVQPVGSPLSLECTVEGTSNPNLYWYRQAAGRGLQLLFYSVGIGQISSEVPQNLSASRPQDRQFILSSKKLLLSDSGFYLCAWSRRRAPSTDTQYFGPGTRLTVL.

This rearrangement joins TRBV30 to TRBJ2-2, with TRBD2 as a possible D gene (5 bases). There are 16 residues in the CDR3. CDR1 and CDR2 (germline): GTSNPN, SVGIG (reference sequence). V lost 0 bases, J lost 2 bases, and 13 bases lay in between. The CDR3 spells CAWSVLRTGNTGELFF. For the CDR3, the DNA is TGTGCCTGGAGTGTACTACGGACTGGAAACACCGGGGAGCTGTTTTTT.

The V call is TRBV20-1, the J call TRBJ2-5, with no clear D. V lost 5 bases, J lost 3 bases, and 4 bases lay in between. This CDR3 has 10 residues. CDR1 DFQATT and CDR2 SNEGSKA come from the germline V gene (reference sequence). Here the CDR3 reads CSAQEETQYF. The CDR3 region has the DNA TGCAGTGCTCAGGAAGAGACCCAGTACTTC.

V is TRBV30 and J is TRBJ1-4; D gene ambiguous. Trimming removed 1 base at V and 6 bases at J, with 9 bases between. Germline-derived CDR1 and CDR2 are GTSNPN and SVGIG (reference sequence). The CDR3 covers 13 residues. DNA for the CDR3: TGTGCCTGGAGTGCGAGTGGAGATGAAAAACTGTTTTTT. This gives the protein CAWSASGDEKLFF. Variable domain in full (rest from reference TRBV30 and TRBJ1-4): SQTIHQWPATLVQPVGSPLSLECTVEGTSNPNLYWYRQAAGRGLQLLFYSVGIGQISSEVPQNLSASRPQDRQFILSSKKLLLSDSGFYLCAWSASGDEKLFFGSGTQLSVL.

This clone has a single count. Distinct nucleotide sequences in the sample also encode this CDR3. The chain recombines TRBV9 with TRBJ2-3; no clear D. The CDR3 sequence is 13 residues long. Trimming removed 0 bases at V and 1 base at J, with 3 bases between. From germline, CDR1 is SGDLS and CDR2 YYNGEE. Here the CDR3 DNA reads TGTGCCAGCAGCGTAGATCGCACAGATACGCAGTATTTT. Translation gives CASSVDRTDTQYF. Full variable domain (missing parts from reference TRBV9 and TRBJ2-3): DSGVTQTPKHLITATGQRVTLRCSPRSGDLSVYWYQQSLDQGLQFLIQYYNGEERAKGNILERFSAQQFPDLHSELNLSSLELGDSALYFCASSVDRTDTQYFGPGTRLTVL.

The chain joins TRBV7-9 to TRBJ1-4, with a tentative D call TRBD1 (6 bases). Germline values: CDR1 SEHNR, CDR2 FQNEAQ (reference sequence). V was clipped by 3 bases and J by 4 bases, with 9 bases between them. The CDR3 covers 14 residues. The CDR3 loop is CASSFGQLNEKLFF. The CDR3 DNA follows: TGTGCCAGCAGCTTTGGACAGCTTAATGAAAAACTGTTTTTT.

The CDR3 is CASSRASGTTDTQYF. Here the CDR3 DNA reads TGCGCCAGCAGTCGTGCTAGCGGGACCACAGATACGCAGTATTTT. The chain combines TRBV5-1 with TRBJ2-3; TRBD2 agrees at 9 bases. Losses at the gene ends were 5 bases for V and 2 bases for J; bases not matched to a gene: 6. The V gene's germline CDR1 is SGHRS and CDR2 YFSETQ. The CDR3 has 15 amino acids.

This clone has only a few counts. Here the CDR3 DNA reads TGTGCCATCAGTGAGTCGACCCTTATAGCGGAGAGGACCTACGAGCAGTACTTC. Protein: CAISESTLIAERTYEQYF. The chain combines TRBV10-3 with TRBJ2-7, with D possibly matching TRBD2 (6 bases). V lost 0 bases and J 2 bases, leaving 20 bases between the germline ends. Germline V lookup: CDR1 ENHRY, CDR2 SYGVKD. This CDR3 has 18 amino acids.

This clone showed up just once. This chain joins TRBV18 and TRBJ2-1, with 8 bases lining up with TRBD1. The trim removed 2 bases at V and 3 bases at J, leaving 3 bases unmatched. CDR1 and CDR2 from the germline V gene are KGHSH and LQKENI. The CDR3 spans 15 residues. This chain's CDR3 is CASSPSGTGYNEQFF. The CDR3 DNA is TGTGCCAGCTCACCATCAGGGACAGGCTACAATGAGCAGTTCTTC.

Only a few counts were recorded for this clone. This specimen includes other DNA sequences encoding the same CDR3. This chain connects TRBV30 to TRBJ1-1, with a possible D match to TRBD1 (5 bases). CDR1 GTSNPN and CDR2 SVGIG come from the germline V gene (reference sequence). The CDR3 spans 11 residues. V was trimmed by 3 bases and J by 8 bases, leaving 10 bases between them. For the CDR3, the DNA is TGTGCCTGGAGCGGCAGGGCAGAAGCTTTCTTT. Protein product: CAWSGRAEAFF.

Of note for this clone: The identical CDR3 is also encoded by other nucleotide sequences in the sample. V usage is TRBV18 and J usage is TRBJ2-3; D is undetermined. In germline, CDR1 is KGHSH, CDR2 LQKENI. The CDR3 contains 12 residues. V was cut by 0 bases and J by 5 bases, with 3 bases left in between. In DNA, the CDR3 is TGTGCCAGCTCACCACCGGTAGATACGCAGTATTTT. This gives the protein CASSPPVDTQYF.

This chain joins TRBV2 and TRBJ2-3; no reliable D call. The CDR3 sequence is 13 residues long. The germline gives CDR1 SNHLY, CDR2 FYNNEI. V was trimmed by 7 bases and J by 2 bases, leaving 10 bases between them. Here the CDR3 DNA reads TGTGCCAGCAAGGCGGCTTACACAGATACGCAGTATTTT. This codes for CASKAAYTDTQYF.

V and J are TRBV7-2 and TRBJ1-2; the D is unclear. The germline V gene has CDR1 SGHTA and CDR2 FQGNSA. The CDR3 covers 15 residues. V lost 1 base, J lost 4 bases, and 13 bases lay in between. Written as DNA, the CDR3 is TGTGCCAGCAGCTTAGGTTCAACGGAACCCTATGGCTACACCTTC. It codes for CASSLGSTEPYGYTF.

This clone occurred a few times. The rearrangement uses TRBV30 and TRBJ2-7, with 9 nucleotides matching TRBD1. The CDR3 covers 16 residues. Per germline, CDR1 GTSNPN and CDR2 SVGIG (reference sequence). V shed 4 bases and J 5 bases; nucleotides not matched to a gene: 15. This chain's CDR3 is CAWIRRRQGQGDEQYF. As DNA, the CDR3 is TGTGCCTGGATCCGAAGAAGGCAGGGACAGGGCGACGAGCAGTACTTC.

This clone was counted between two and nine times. CDR3 amino acids: CASGAGPQETQYF. The CDR3 DNA follows: TGTGCCAGCGGAGCAGGACCGCAAGAGACCCAGTACTTC. The V gene is TRBV18, the J gene TRBJ2-5, with D hard to call. The CDR3 extends over 13 amino acids. In germline, CDR1 is KGHSH, CDR2 LQKENI. Between the trimmed V and J ends, which lost 8 bases and 2 bases, there was a span of 12 bases.